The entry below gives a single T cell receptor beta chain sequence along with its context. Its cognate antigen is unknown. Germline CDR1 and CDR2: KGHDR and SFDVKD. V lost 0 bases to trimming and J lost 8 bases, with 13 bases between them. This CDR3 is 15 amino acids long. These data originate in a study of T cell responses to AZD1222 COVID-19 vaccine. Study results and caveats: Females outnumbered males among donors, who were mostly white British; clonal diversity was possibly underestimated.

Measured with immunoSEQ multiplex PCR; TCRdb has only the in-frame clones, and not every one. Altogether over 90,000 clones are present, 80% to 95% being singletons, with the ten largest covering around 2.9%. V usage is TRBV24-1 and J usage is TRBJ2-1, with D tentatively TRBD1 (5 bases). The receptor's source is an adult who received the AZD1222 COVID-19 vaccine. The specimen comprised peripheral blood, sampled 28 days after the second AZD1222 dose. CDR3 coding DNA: TGTGCCACCAGTGATTTGGGCAGGGCCGCGGATGAGCAGTTCTTC. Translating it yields CATSDLGRAADEQFF.